These 23 T cell receptor beta chains were sequenced from one sample in a study of blood T cell repertoires in COVID-19. Assay used: immunoSEQ multiplex PCR; TCRdb lists only in-frame clones, some missing. The data contain 250,000 or so clones, roughly four fifths of them singletons. What was sequenced was peripheral blood. The source is a woman in her sixties or seventies with acute or convalescent COVID-19.

V and J are TRBV2 and TRBJ1-1; no reliable D call. Trimming cost V 4 bases and J 7 bases, with 13 bases left between them. Germline lookup yields CDR1 SNHLY and CDR2 FYNNEI. The CDR3 totals 13 residues. The CDR3 sequence is CASSATVAGEAFF. In nucleotides, the CDR3 is TGTGCCAGCAGTGCGACGGTTGCAGGTGAAGCTTTCTTT.

This clone turned up a few times. The chain couples TRBV10-3 to TRBJ1-1; 10 nucleotides align to TRBD1. The J segment lost 4 bases and the V segment lost 2 bases, leaving 7 bases of the junction unmatched. CDR1 ENHRY and CDR2 SYGVKD come from the germline V gene. This CDR3 has 16 residues. The CDR3 is CAISETDRGQSTEAFF. CDR3 in DNA: TGTGCCATCAGTGAGACAGACAGGGGGCAGAGCACTGAAGCTTTCTTT.

The chain couples TRBV7-2 to TRBJ1-1, with D possibly TRBD1 on 5 matching bases. From germline, CDR1 is SGHTA and CDR2 FQGNSA. The CDR3 covers 14 residues. Trimming stripped 6 bases from V and 1 base from J, with 12 bases between. This CDR3 reads CASRPTEANTEAFF. In DNA, the CDR3 is TGTGCCAGCAGACCGACAGAGGCGAACACTGAAGCTTTCTTT. Full variable domain (rest looked up from reference TRBV7-2 and TRBJ1-1): GAGVSQSPSNKVTEKGKDVELRCDPISGHTALYWYRQSLGQGLEFLIYFQGNSAPDKSGLPSDRFSAERTGGSVSTLTIQRTQQEDSAVYLCASRPTEANTEAFFGQGTRLTVV.

The chain uses TRBV18 and TRBJ1-5; D unclear. This CDR3 contains 15 residues. The germline V and J ends were trimmed by 2 bases and 1 base, with 9 bases remaining between them. Germline lookup yields CDR1 KGHSH and CDR2 LQKENI. CDR3 DNA: TGTGCCAGCTCACCAGCCAGTATGAGCAATCAGCCCCAGCATTTT. Protein product: CASSPASMSNQPQHF.

V usage is TRBV4-1 and J usage is TRBJ1-1; no clear D. Between the trimmed V and J ends, which lost 0 bases and 7 bases, there was a span of 6 bases. Looked up from germline, CDR1 is MGHRA and CDR2 is YSYEKL. The CDR3 extends over 12 amino acids. CDR3 region: CASSQDRSEAFF. The CDR3 bases are TGCGCCAGCAGCCAAGACAGAAGTGAAGCTTTCTTT.

V is TRBV4-2 and J is TRBJ1-2; TRBD1 is a possible D gene (6 bases). V shed 0 bases and J shed 2 bases, with 16 bases lying between them. The CDR3 is 17 amino acids. CDR1 is LGHNA and CDR2 is YNFKEQ in the germline V gene. The DNA for the CDR3 is TGTGCCAGCAGCCAAGAATTGCCGGACAGATCAAACTATGGCTACACCTTC. This codes for CASSQELPDRSNYGYTF.

J is TRBJ2-5 and V is TRBV6-5; 7 bases align to TRBD1. Germline loops: CDR1 MNHEY, CDR2 SVGAGI. The CDR3 has 14 amino acids. Losses at the gene ends were 5 bases for V and 3 bases for J; bases not matched to a gene: 6. CDR3 DNA sequence: TGTGCCAGCAGTATACAGGACAGGAAAGAGACCCAGTACTTC. Residues: CASSIQDRKETQYF.

J is TRBJ1-4 and V is TRBV4-3, with D uncertain. The V gene's germline CDR1 is LGHNA and CDR2 YSLEER. V dropped 4 bases and J dropped 7 bases, with 16 bases sitting between them. The CDR3 consists of 15 residues. The CDR3 loop reads CASSLLEAKSEKLFF. In DNA form, the CDR3 reads TGCGCCAGCAGCCTCCTGGAGGCAAAGAGTGAAAAACTGTTTTTT.

This rearrangement joins TRBV9 to TRBJ1-3; D is uncertain. CDR1 and CDR2 (germline): SGDLS, YYNGEE. CDR3 length equals 15 residues. With 4 bases removed from V and 0 bases from J, the gap between germline ends came to 11 bases. In DNA, the CDR3 is TGTGCCAGCAGCTCACAGTCGAGCTCTGGAAACACCATATATTTT. Encoded protein: CASSSQSSSGNTIYF.

This clone was recorded once. V gene TRBV28 combines with J gene TRBJ1-5, with 8 bases identical to TRBD1. Per germline, CDR1 MDHEN and CDR2 SYDVKM. The CDR3 is made up of 15 amino acids. V was pared by 6 bases and J by 1 base, with 5 bases of the junction left unmatched. DNA of the CDR3: TGTGCCAGCAGCTGGACAGGGCACAGCAATCAGCCCCAGCATTTT. The encoded protein is CASSWTGHSNQPQHF.

V usage is TRBV19 and J usage is TRBJ1-5; D gene uncertain. The CDR3 contains 15 residues. Germline lookup yields CDR1 LNHDA and CDR2 SQIVND (reference sequence). Trimming stripped 4 bases from V and 4 bases from J, with 14 bases between. The CDR3 region has the DNA TGTGCCAGTAGTAATGGCGGCTACCGTAATCAGCCCCAGCATTTT. Translation: CASSNGGYRNQPQHF.

The chain combines TRBV24-1 with TRBJ1-5; no clear D. The V gene's germline CDR1 is KGHDR and CDR2 SFDVKD. This CDR3 spans 14 amino acids. V lost 5 bases and J lost 0, with 7 bases in between. This CDR3 is CATSALNSNQPQHF. CDR3 in DNA: TGTGCCACCAGTGCCCTTAATAGCAATCAGCCCCAGCATTTT.

J is TRBJ2-5 and V is TRBV29-1; D not resolved. The germline V gene has CDR1 SQVTM and CDR2 ANQGSEA. Trimming removed 4 bases from V and 6 bases from J, with 9 bases in between. This CDR3 is 11 amino acids long. The CDR3 spells CSVGQAKTQYF. The CDR3 nucleotides read TGCAGCGTTGGTCAAGCTAAGACCCAGTACTTC.

V is TRBV3-1 (or the pseudogene TRBV3-2) and J is TRBJ1-5; D gene uncertain. This CDR3 is built from 13 residues. V lost 4 bases and J lost 8, with 12 bases in between. Germline CDR1 reads LGHDT; CDR2 reads YNNKEL (reference sequence). This CDR3 reads CASSPLSREPQHF. CDR3 bases: TGTGCCAGCAGCCCCTTATCGAGGGAGCCCCAGCATTTT.

V gene TRBV15 combines with J gene TRBJ1-6, with 7 bases aligning to TRBD1. There are 16 residues in the CDR3. The germline CDR1 and CDR2 sequences are LNHNV and YYDKDF (reference sequence). Unmatched junction bases numbered 3, after V lost 3 bases and J lost 1 base. The CDR3 region is CATSRGQRSYNSPLHF. CDR3 in DNA: TGTGCCACCAGCAGGGGACAGAGATCCTATAATTCACCCCTCCACTTT. The full variable domain, with the rest looked up from reference TRBV15 and TRBJ1-6, is DAMVIQNPRYQVTQFGKPVTLSCSQTLNHNVMYWYQQKSSQAPKLLFHYYDKDFNNEADTPDNFQSRRPNTSFCFLDIRSPGLGDTAMYLCATSRGQRSYNSPLHFGNGTRLTVT.

The genes are TRBV19 and TRBJ1-1, with D unresolved. V was trimmed by 3 bases and J by 1 base, leaving 12 bases between them. Germline V lookup: CDR1 LNHDA, CDR2 SQIVND (reference sequence). This CDR3 comprises 15 residues. Here the CDR3 DNA reads TGTGCCAGTAGTATTACCGGGTCCCAGAACACTGAAGCTTTCTTT. Residues: CASSITGSQNTEAFF. Using reference TRBV19 and TRBJ1-1 for the parts outside the CDR3, the full variable domain is DGGITQSPKYLFRKEGQNVTLSCEQNLNHDAMYWYRQDPGQGLRLIYYSQIVNDFQKGDIAEGYSVSREKKESFPLTVTSAQKNPTAFYLCASSITGSQNTEAFFGQGTRLTVV.

The chain carries TRBV4-2 and TRBJ2-1; D perhaps matches TRBD1 (5 bases). Trimming took 0 bases from V and 2 from J, leaving 11 bases between them. The CDR3 length is 16 residues. Germline V gives CDR1 LGHNA, CDR2 YNFKEQ. For the CDR3, the DNA is TGTGCCAGCAGCCAAGAATGGCAGGGAACCTACAATGAGCAGTTCTTC. Translating it yields CASSQEWQGTYNEQFF.

This clone was detected only once. This chain connects TRBV23-1 to TRBJ2-7, with 9 bases identical to TRBD1. TRBV23-1 counts as an open reading frame of uncertain function. The V and J ends lost 3 bases and 0 bases, in that order; junction bases with no gene match: 9. This CDR3 spans 17 amino acids. CDR3 amino acids: CASSHNRDRESSYEQYF. The CDR3 nucleotides are TGCGCCAGCAGTCATAACCGGGACAGGGAGAGCTCCTACGAGCAGTACTTC.

This clone was recorded once. The rearrangement joins TRBV21-1 to TRBJ1-2; the DNA was not used to check the table's D call, TRBD1. TRBV21-1 is noted as a pseudogene. The CDR3 totals 19 residues. DNA of the CDR3: TGTGCCAGCAGCAAACCTTCCCGACAGGGGACGGCTCAACACTATGGCTACACCTTC. As protein: CASSKPSRQGTAQHYGYTF.

The J gene is TRBJ2-7, the V gene TRBV7-2; TRBD2 matches at 10 bases. Germline V gene sequence: CDR1 SGHTA, CDR2 FQGNSA. The length of the CDR3 is 13 residues. Trimming removed 1 base from V and 7 bases from J; junction bases left unmatched: 1. In nucleotides, the CDR3 is TGTGCCAGCAGCTTAGTACTAGCGGGGGAGCAGTACTTC. It yields the protein CASSLVLAGEQYF.

The chain has TRBV10-3 and TRBJ1-1, with D unclear. The CDR3 is made up of 13 amino acids. V was trimmed by 3 bases and J by 1 base, leaving 6 bases between them. Per the germline V gene, CDR1 is ENHRY and CDR2 is SYGVKD. CDR3 DNA sequence: TGTGCCATCAGTGAACAGACGAACACTGAAGCTTTCTTT. This gives the protein CAISEQTNTEAFF.

V and J are TRBV27 and TRBJ1-4, with 8 bases fitting TRBD1. The CDR3 runs to 15 residues. The trim removed 5 bases at V and 3 bases at J, leaving 5 bases unmatched. Germline V gene lookup returns CDR1 MNHEY and CDR2 SMNVEV (reference sequence). The CDR3 protein is CASSKLTGANEKLFF. The CDR3, as DNA: TGTGCCAGCAGTAAACTGACAGGGGCTAATGAAAAACTGTTTTTT.

V is TRBV5-1 and J is TRBJ1-4; 7 nucleotides match TRBD1. In germline, CDR1 is SGHRS, CDR2 YFSETQ. V lost 0 bases to trimming and J lost 4 bases; unmatched junction nucleotides: 6. CDR3 size: 16 residues. This CDR3 is CASSLAGQALNEKLFF. The CDR3 bases are TGCGCCAGCAGCTTGGCTGGACAGGCTCTTAATGAAAAACTGTTTTTT.